This record covers a single TCR beta chain. The junction departs from germline at one end; a sequencing error may be responsible. Amplified TCR beta CDR3 regions were obtained using RNA transcripts as template. After a first-round RT-PCR with HTBI primers, a second-round multiplex PCR was run. MiXCR, applied by TCRdb to the multiplex PCR reads, yields one record per CDR3 protein. The table has roughly 60,000 distinct CDR3 sequences, approximately 47% seen once. This CDR3 spans 14 amino acids. Germline V gene lookup returns CDR1 KGHSH and CDR2 LQKENI. The sample belongs to a study of Graves' ophthalmopathy and Graves' hyperthyroidism. Moderate-to-severe activity, CAS at least 3, NOSPECS at least 4 and duration under 3 months characterized donors with ophthalmopathy.

This TCR was recovered from an adult woman with Graves' ophthalmopathy. The chain recombines TRBV18 with TRBJ1-1; D is uncertain. Sequenced: peripheral blood. CDR3: CAGSPPGKNTEAFF. CDR3 DNA: TGTGCCGGCTCCCCACCCGGCAAGAACACTGAAGCTTTCTTT.